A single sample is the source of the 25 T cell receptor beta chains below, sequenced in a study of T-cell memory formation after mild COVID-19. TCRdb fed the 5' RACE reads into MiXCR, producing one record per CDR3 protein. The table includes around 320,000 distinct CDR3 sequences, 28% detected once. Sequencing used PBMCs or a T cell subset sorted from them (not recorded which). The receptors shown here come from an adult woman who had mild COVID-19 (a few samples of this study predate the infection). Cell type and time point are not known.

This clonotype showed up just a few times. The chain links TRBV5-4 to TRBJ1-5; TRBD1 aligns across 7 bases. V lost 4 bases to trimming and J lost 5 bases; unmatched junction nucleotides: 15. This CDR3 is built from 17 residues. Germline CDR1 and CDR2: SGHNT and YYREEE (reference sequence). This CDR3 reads CASSRRDSPYQDQPQHF. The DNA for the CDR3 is TGTGCCAGCAGCCGCCGGGACAGCCCATATCAGGATCAGCCCCAGCATTTT.

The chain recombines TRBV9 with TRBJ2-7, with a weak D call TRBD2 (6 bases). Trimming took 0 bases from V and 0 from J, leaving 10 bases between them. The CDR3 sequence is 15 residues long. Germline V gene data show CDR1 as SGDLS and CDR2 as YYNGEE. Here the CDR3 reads CASSVEGTVSYEQYF. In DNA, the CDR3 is TGTGCCAGCAGCGTAGAGGGGACTGTCTCCTACGAGCAGTACTTC.

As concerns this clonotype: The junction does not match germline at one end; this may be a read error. CDR3 nucleotides: TGTGACAGCAGTAACCGACAGGGCTCCTACGAGCAGTACTTC. Protein: CDSSNRQGSYEQYF. The genes are TRBV7-2 and TRBJ2-7; TRBD1 aligns across 7 bases. From germline, CDR1 is SGHTA and CDR2 FQGNSA. This CDR3 is built from 14 residues.

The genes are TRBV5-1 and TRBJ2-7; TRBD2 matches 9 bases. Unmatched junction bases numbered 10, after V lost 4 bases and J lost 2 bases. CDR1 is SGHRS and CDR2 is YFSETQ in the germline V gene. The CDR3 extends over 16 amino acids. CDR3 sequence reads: CASSARLAGNTYEQYF. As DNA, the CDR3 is TGCGCCAGCAGCGCAAGGCTAGCGGGGAATACCTACGAGCAGTACTTC.

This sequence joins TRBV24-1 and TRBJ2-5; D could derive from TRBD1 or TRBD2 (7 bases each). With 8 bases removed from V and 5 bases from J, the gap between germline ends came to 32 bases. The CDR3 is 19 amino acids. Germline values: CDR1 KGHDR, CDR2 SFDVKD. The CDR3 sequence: CATMGRGRTGDPNSETQYF. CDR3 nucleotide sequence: TGTGCCACCATGGGGAGGGGGCGCACCGGGGATCCGAATTCGGAGACCCAGTACTTC.

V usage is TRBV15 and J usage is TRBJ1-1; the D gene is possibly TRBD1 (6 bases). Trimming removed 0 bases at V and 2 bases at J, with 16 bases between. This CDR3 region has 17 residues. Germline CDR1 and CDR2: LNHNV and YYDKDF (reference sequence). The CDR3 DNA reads TGTGCCACCAGCAGAGATGGTGGGACAAGGCTCAACACTGAAGCTTTCTTT. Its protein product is CATSRDGGTRLNTEAFF.

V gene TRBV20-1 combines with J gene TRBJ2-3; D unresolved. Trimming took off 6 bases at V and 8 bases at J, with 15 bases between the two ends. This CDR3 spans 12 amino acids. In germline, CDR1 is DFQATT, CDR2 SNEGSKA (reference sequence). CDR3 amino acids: CSATPVSGTQYF. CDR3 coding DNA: TGCAGTGCCACGCCAGTCTCGGGTACGCAGTATTTT.

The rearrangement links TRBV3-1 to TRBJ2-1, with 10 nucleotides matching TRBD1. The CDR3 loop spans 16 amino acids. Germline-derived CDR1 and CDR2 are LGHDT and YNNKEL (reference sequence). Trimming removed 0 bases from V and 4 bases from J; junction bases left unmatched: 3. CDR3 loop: CASSQDWDRGYNEQFF. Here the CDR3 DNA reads TGTGCCAGCAGCCAAGATTGGGACAGGGGATACAATGAGCAGTTCTTC.

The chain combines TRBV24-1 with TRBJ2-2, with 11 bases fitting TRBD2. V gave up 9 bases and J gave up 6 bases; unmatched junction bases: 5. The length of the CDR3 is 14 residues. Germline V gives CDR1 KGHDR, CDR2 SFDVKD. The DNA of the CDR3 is TGTGCCACCGAGACTAGCGGGGAGCCCGGGGAGCTGTTTTTT. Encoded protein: CATETSGEPGELFF.

The CDR3: CASSAAGRGTYEQYF. The CDR3 DNA reads TGTGCCAGCAGCGCAGCGGGGAGGGGCACCTACGAGCAGTACTTC. The chain links TRBV9 to TRBJ2-7, with 7 bases fitting TRBD2. Trimming at V came to 3 bases and at J to 2 bases, leaving 8 bases not matched to a gene. The CDR3 is 15 residues long. Per the germline V gene, CDR1 is SGDLS and CDR2 is YYNGEE. The complete variable domain, with remaining parts taken from reference TRBV9 and TRBJ2-7, reads DSGVTQTPKHLITATGQRVTLRCSPRSGDLSVYWYQQSLDQGLQFLIQYYNGEERAKGNILERFSAQQFPDLHSELNLSSLELGDSALYFCASSAAGRGTYEQYFGPGTRLTVT.

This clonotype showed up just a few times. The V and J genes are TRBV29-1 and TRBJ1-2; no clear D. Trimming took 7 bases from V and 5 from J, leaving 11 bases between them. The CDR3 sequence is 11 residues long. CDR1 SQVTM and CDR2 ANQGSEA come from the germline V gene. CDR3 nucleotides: TGCAGCGCTTTGACGGATTATGGCTACACCTTC. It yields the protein CSALTDYGYTF.

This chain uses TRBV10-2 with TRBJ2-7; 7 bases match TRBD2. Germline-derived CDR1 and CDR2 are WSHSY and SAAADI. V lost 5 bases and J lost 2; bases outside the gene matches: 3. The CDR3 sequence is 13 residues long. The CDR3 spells CASSKSGTYEQYF. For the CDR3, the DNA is TGCGCCAGCAGTAAAAGCGGGACCTACGAGCAGTACTTC.

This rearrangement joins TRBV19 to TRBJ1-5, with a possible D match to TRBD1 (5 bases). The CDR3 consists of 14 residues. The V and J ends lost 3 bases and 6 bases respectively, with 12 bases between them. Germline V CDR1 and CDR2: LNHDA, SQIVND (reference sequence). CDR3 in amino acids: CASSIMLRAQPQHF. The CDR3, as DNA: TGTGCCAGTAGTATTATGCTCAGGGCTCAGCCCCAGCATTTT.

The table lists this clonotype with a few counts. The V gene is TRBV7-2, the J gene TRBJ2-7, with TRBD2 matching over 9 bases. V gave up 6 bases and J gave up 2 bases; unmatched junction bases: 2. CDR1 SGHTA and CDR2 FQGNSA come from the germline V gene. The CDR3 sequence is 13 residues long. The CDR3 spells CASRAGGTYEQYF. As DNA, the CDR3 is TGTGCCAGCAGAGCGGGGGGAACCTACGAGCAGTACTTC.

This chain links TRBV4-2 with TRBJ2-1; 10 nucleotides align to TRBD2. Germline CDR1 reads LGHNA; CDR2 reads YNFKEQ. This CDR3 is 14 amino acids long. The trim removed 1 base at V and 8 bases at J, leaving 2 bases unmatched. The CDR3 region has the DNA TGTGCCAGCAGCCAAGGGAGCGGGGGGGATGAGCAGTTCTTC. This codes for CASSQGSGGDEQFF.

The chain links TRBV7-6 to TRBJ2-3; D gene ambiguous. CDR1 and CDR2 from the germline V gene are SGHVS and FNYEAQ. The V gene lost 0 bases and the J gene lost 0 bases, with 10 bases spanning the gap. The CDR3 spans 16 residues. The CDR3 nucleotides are TGTGCCAGCAGCTTAGCGCCAGCGCAGAGCACAGATACGCAGTATTTT. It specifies CASSLAPAQSTDTQYF.

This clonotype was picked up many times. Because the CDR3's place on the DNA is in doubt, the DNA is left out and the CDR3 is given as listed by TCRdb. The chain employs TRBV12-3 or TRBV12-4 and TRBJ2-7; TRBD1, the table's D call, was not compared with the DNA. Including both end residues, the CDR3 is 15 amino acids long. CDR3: CASSSSRGGYYEQYF.

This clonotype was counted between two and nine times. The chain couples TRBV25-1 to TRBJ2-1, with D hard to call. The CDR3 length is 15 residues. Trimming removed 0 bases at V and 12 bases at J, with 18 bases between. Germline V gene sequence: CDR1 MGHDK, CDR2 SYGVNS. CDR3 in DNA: TGTGCCAGCAGTGAATATTCTCCCGCCAAGATGGGGCAGTTCTTC. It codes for CASSEYSPAKMGQFF.

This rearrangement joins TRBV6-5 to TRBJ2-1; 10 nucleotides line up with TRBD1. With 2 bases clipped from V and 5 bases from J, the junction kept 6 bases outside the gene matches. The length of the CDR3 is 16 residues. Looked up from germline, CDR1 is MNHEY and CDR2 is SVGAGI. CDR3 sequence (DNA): TGTGCCAGCAGTTACCTCGACAGGGGGCTCAACAATGAGCAGTTCTTC. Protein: CASSYLDRGLNNEQFF.

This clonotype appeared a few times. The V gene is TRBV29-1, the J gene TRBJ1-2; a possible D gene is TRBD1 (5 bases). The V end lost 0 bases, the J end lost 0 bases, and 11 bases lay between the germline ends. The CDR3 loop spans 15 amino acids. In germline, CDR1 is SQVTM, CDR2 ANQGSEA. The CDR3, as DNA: TGCAGCGTTGAAGACCGACAGTTTGCTAACTATGGCTACACCTTC. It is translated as CSVEDRQFANYGYTF.

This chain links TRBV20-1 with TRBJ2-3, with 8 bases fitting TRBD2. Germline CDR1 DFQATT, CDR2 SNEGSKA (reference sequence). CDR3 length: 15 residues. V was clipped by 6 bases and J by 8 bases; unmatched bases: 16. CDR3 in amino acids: CSAWTVSGKGGTQYF. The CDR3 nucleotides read TGCAGTGCCTGGACAGTTAGCGGGAAGGGCGGTACGCAGTATTTT.

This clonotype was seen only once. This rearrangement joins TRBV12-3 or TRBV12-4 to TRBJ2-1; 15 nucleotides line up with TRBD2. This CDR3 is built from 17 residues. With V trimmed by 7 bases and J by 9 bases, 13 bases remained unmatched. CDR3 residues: CASIGLAGGPLYGEQFF. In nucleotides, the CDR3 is TGTGCCAGCATAGGACTAGCGGGAGGGCCGTTGTACGGTGAGCAGTTCTTC.

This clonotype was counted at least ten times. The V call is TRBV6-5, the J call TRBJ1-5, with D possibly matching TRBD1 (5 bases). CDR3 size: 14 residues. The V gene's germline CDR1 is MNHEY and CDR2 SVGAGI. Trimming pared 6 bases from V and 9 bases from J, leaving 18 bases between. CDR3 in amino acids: CASSSGTAGGPQHF. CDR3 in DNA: TGTGCCAGCAGCAGCGGGACGGCGGGAGGGCCCCAGCATTTT.

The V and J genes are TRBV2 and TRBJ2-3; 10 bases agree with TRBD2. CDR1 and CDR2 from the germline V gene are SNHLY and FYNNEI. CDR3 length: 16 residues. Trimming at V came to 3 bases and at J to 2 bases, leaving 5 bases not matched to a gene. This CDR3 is CASSESLAGSTDTQYF. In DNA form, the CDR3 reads TGTGCCAGCAGTGAGTCACTAGCGGGGTCCACAGATACGCAGTATTTT.

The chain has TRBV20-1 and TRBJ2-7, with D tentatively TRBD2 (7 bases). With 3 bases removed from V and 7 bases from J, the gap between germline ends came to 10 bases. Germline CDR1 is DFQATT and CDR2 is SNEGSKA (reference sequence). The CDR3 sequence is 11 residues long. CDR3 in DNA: TGCAGTGCTAGCGAGGGGGGGGAGCAGTACTTC. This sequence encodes CSASEGGEQYF.